The T cell receptor (beta chain) under discussion was sequenced for a study of blood T cell repertoires in COVID-19. V trimming: 1 base; J trimming: 0 bases; junction bases outside the gene matches: 9. This CDR3 has 18 amino acids. CDR1 SGHRS and CDR2 YFSETQ come from the germline V gene. Sequencing was performed with immunoSEQ multiplex PCR; in TCRdb, only in-frame clones are kept and a portion is missing. This table has approximately 410,000 clones, roughly 88% appearing once. This sequence joins TRBV5-1 and TRBJ1-5; 8 positions match TRBD1. Sequencing was done on a sample of peripheral blood. The source is a woman younger than 45 with active or convalescent COVID-19. In DNA form, the CDR3 reads TGCGCCAGCAGCTTGTGGGGGACAGGACAGGATAGCAATCAGCCCCAGCATTTT. It yields the protein CASSLWGTGQDSNQPQHF.